The subject of this entry is one TCR beta chain. Which antigen it targets is not known. Base qualities are not recorded, but no much larger clone differs from it by a single base. CDR1 and CDR2 (SGHNT, YENEEA) derive from the germline V gene. Unmatched junction bases come to 8, with V trimmed by 5 bases and J by 2 bases. The CDR3 goes from the cysteine to the phenylalanine over 15 residues. Of all the DNA, just the CDR3 is kept, 45 bases in frame from base 1. A two-step, bias-controlled multiplex PCR was used to amplify TCRbeta CDR3 regions from genomic DNA. Primers specific for every TRBV and TRBJ gene segment were included in the multiplex PCR. The immunoSEQ Assay was used to generate the TCRbeta repertoire data. Per the authors' processing: A relative-frequency ratio and a modified nearest-neighbor algorithm were applied to filter and cluster reads so that closely related sequences were merged. IMGT annotation was the basis for assigning V, D and J genes to CDR3 sequences. Template counts were quantified against synthetic TCR CDR3 analog sequences and normalized for PCR amplification bias. Only unique productive sequences, defined as in-frame CDR3 sequences without stop codons, were included in the analyses. The immunoSEQ Analyzer software was used to compute clonality, defined as 1 minus Pielou's evenness, and iChao1 richness. JMP was used for statistical testing, with Student's t-test or a non-parametric test applied depending on Shapiro-Wilk normality results. TCRdb took over this immuneACCESS table, retaining in-frame rearrangements with V and J assigned. Such tables are incomplete; in checked studies, under half of the missing clones stem from an unresolved V gene, and the remainder is unexplained. V and J calls plus clone size are reproduced from that table; the DNA served to infer D and trimming. In this sample the table shows roughly 5,300 clones, approximately 96% of which occur a single time. The ten largest clones take up about 9.1% of the sample.

The sample is drawn from a study of naive CD8 T cells in extremely preterm neonates (dated by TCRdb to the late 2010s). For the study in its entirety: The adult participants' age range is given as 25-50 years in the abstract but as 20-50 years in the methods. The study compared TCRbeta CDR3 repertoires of sorted naive CD8+ T cells across four age groups: extremely preterm neonates, term neonates, young children and adults.

Study-level results and caveats: Among the limitations the authors pointed out were a small sample size and productive template counts that varied across preterm samples. To track T cell development within individuals, the authors urged prospective longitudinal studies of preterm and term neonates. Significantly lower iChao1 richness than in all other age groups (p < 0.05) and an even clone distribution were observed in preterm neonates, indicating a less rich repertoire. Compared with the older groups, preterm CDR3s were shorter and closer to germline, carrying fewer N additions and showing less junctional trimming. A higher proportion of shared CDR3 nucleotide sequences was found in preterm neonates (about 2.5%) than in term neonates (approximately 0.4%), young children (about 0.03%) and adults (around 0.01%).

The peripheral blood donors were five healthy children aged about 16-60 months who were having elective routine surgery, plus five healthy nonsmoking adults. The adult controls were healthy nonsmokers between roughly 19 and 55 years old, with a median age of around 41 years. A FACSAria III cell sorter was used to sort live, Annexin V-negative naive CD8+ T cells (CD3+CD8+CD45RA+CCR7+). Per sample, between roughly 18,000 and 100,000 naive CD8+ T cells were obtained by sorting. Ficoll-Paque density gradient centrifugation was used to isolate mononuclear cells from diluted blood. Mononuclear cells were cryopreserved in around 10% DMSO with roughly 90% FBS and stored long term at -150°C before sorting. Annexin V and antibodies against CD3, CD8, CCR7 and CD45RA were used to stain the thawed cells. Genomic DNA was extracted from snap-frozen sorted cell pellets with the DNeasy Blood and Tissue Kit.

Sequencing was done on a sample of naive CD8+ T cells from blood. The rearrangement joined TRBV11-3 to TRBJ2-5; TRBD2 aligns with 7 central bases. This receptor was identified in a human donor in good health. The CDR3 protein sequence reads: CASSPSSGIQETQYF. The DNA reads TGTGCCAGCAGCCCTTCTAGCGGTATTCAAGAGACCCAGTACTTC. Outside the CDR3, residues come from the reference TRBV11-3 and TRBJ2-5 proteins, so the full variable domain is: EAGVVQSPRYKIIEKKQPVAFWCNPISGHNTLYWYLQNLGQGPELLIRYENEEAVDDSQLPKDRFSAERLKGVDSTLKIQPAELGDSAVYLCASSPSSGIQETQYFGPGTRLLVL.